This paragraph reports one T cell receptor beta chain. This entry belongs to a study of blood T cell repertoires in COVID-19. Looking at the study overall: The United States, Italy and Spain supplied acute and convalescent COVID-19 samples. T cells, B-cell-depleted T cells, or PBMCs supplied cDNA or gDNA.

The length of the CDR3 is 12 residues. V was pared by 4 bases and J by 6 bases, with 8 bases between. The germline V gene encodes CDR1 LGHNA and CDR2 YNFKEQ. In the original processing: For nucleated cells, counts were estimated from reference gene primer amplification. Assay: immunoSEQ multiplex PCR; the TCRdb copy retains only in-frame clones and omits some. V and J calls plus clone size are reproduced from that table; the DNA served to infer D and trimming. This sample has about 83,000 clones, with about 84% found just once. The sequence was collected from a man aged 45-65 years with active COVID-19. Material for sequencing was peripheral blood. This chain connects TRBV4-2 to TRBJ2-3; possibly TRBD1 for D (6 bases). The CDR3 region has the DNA TGTGCCAGCAGCCCAAGGGGGGATACGCAGTATTTT. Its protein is CASSPRGDTQYF.